The clone carrying this T cell receptor (beta chain) was picked up a small number of times. CDR1 SNHLY and CDR2 FYNNEI come from the germline V gene. V lost 3 bases, J lost 1 base, and 10 bases lay in between. The CDR3 runs to 15 residues. The data belong to a study of blood T cell repertoires in COVID-19. Whole-study context: Some COVID-19 samples were acute and others convalescent; all came from the United States, Italy and Spain.

Profiled with immunoSEQ multiplex PCR; TCRdb holds only in-frame clones, not every one. The data contain a few hundred thousand clones, around 82% of them singletons. It was during active infection that Seattle patients were enrolled and then longitudinally followed. V is TRBV2 and J is TRBJ1-5, with a possible D match to TRBD1 (5 bases). The TCR sequence derives from a person aged 65-85 years with COVID-19, enrolled during active disease. Input material: peripheral blood. CDR3 amino acids: CASSDRRTSNQPQHF. The DNA of the CDR3 is TGTGCCAGCAGTGACAGGCGGACAAGCAATCAGCCCCAGCATTTT.